This T cell receptor (beta chain) was identified in a study of T cells after yellow fever vaccination. V lost 4 bases to trimming and J lost 2 bases; unmatched junction nucleotides: 8. This CDR3 has 15 residues. The germline gives CDR1 MDHEN, CDR2 SYDVKM. As concerns this clonotype: The antigen remains unidentified.

5'RACE template switching generated TCR cDNA, adding a universal primer site and UMIs. TCRdb redid the calling of the 5' RACE reads with MiXCR, one entry per CDR3 protein. This table holds a few hundred thousand distinct CDR3 sequences, approximately 10% found once. Findings and caveats of the study: The secondary response showed a weaker magnitude and a faster peak, day 5 versus 15.

The sequenced sample was PBMCs, obtained on the day of the first yellow fever vaccination. The chain carries TRBV28 and TRBJ2-7, with 7 bases lining up with TRBD1. The sequence was collected from a man aged 18 to 30 who received the YFV17D yellow fever vaccine. CDR3 sequence: CASSSSGTETYEQYV. The CDR3 DNA sequence: TGTGCCAGCAGTTCGTCCGGGACAGAAACCTACGAGCAGTACGTC.